Sequencing of this TCR beta chain was carried out in a study of technical replicates of blood from a few donors. The assay was immunoSEQ multiplex PCR, and TCRdb's table has in-frame clones only and misses some. This table holds about 88,000 clones, approximately 94% found once. V lost 8 bases, J lost 6 bases, and 3 bases stayed unmatched. This CDR3 has 13 residues. Germline V gene lookup returns CDR1 MGHRA and CDR2 YSYEKL. The sequenced material came from T cells isolated from PBMCs. V usage is TRBV4-1 and J usage is TRBJ1-4; 10 bases are shared with TRBD1. The receptor comes from a human donor in good health. CDR3 DNA: TGCGCCAGCGGTGGGACAGGGGATGAAAAACTGTTTTTT. Translated, it gives CASGGTGDEKLFF.